This T cell receptor beta chain was captured in a study of control samples from healthy donors and cancer patients. Measured with immunoSEQ multiplex PCR; TCRdb has only the in-frame clones, and not every one. Of 100,000 or so clones detected, 80% to 90% appear once; the ten largest clones hold approximately 8.4%. The V and J ends lost 3 bases and 9 bases respectively, with 12 bases between them. Germline V gives CDR1 KGHSH, CDR2 LQKENI. CDR3 size: 14 residues. This receptor was taken from a man aged 25 to 45 in good health. The sample comprised blood. This rearrangement joins TRBV18 to TRBJ1-6; unclear D gene. The chain's CDR3 is CASSPDGFGSPLHF. The CDR3 nucleotides are TGTGCCAGCTCACCGGACGGGTTTGGTTCACCCCTCCACTTT.